This paragraph covers one TCR beta chain sequence. Its antigen is unidentified. Sequenced by immunoSEQ multiplex PCR; TCRdb stores in-frame clones only, minus some. In the table there are 150,000 to 200,000 clones, about 85% of which are singletons. The data derive from a study of radiation and T cells in renal cell carcinoma. Study results and caveats: From baseline, blood top tumor clonotypes peaked at 2 weeks post-radiation.

Stated time point: blood 4 weeks post-SBRT, at nephrectomy. Specified treatment: 15 Gy SBRT to primary tumor, nephrectomy 4 weeks later. The patient's renal cell carcinoma had clear cell pathology. In germline, CDR1 is SGHAT, CDR2 FQNNGV. Trimming pared 7 bases from V and 0 bases from J, leaving 8 bases between. This CDR3 spans 13 amino acids. Here the sequenced sample was blood, taken from a patient whose treatment included radiotherapy and nephrectomy. The J gene is TRBJ2-3, the V gene TRBV11-2; D is perhaps TRBD1 or TRBD2 (5 bases each). This clonotype originated in a woman in her forties or fifties with renal cell carcinoma. The CDR3 loop reads CASNRDSTDTQYF. The CDR3 coding sequence is TGTGCCAGCAACCGGGACAGCACAGATACGCAGTATTTT.